This T cell receptor (beta chain) comes out of a study of CD8 T cells in ankylosing spondylitis. Study-level results: Peripheral blood held disease-linked clones only at relatively low frequency, and these were CD8+. Within ankylosing spondylitis blood, a TCR beta motif made up of roughly eight highly homologous variants appeared to be characteristic. There was reportedly significant enrichment of clones that were disease-linked in matched ankylosing spondylitis synovial fluid.

With regard to this clonotype: What it binds is not known.

Scientists made TCR beta libraries using quantitative 5'-RACE with molecular barcodes. Each CDR3 protein is one row after TCRdb ran MiXCR on the 5' RACE reads. The sample has roughly 440,000 distinct CDR3 sequences, 17% seen once. Germline V gene data show CDR1 as KGHSH and CDR2 as LQKENI. The CDR3 is 14 residues long. The junction had 3 bases not matched to a gene; V was cut back by 0 bases and J by 4 bases. V is TRBV18 and J is TRBJ2-7; 7 nucleotides line up with TRBD1. Material: blood, either unsorted or a sorted T cell fraction (not recorded which). This TCR was recovered from a male donor with ankylosing spondylitis. The CDR3 protein is CASSPPGQPYEQYF. CDR3 bases: TGTGCCAGCTCACCACCGGGACAGCCATACGAGCAGTACTTC.